The present T cell receptor (beta chain) was sequenced within a study of blood T cell repertoires in COVID-19. Sequencing used immunoSEQ multiplex PCR; TCRdb keeps in-frame clones, though not all of them. The sample comprises tens of thousands of clones, roughly 88% of which are singletons, and less than 1.5% rests with the top ten. Trimming shortened V by 6 bases and J by 5 bases, and 17 bases separated the two germline ends. Per the germline V gene, CDR1 is LNHDA and CDR2 is SQIVND (reference sequence). The CDR3 totals 15 residues. This clonotype was obtained from a woman aged 55-70 years with acute or convalescent COVID-19. The rearrangement uses TRBV19 and TRBJ1-5; D call uncertain. The sample consisted of peripheral blood. CDR3 DNA sequence: TGTGCCAGTAGCCTCGTGGAGAGTCTCTATCAGCCCCAGCATTTT. The encoded protein is CASSLVESLYQPQHF.